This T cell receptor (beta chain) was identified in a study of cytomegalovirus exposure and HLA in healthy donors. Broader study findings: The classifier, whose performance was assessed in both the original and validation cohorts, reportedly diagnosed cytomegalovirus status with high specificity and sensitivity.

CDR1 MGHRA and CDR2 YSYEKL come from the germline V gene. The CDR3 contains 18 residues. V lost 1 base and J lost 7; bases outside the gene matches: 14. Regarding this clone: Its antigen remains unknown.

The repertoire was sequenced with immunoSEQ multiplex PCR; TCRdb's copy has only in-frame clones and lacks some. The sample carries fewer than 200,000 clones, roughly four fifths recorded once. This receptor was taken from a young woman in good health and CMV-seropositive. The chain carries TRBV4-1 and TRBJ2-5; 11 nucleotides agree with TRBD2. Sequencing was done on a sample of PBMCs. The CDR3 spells CASSQVLTSGGPDSTQYF. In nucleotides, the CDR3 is TGCGCCAGCAGCCAAGTTCTTACTAGCGGGGGTCCAGACTCGACCCAGTACTTC.